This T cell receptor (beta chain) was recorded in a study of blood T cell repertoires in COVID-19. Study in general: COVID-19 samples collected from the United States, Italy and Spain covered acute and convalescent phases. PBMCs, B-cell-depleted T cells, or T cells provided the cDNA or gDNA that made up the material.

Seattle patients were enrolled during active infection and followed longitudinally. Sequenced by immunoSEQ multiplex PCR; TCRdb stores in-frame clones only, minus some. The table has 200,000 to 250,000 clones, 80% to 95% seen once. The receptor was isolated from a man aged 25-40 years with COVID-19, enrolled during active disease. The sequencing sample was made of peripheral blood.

This CDR3 reads CASSLTGGLHTEAFF. The CDR3 nucleotides are TGTGCCAGCAGCCTGACAGGGGGATTGCACACTGAAGCTTTCTTT. The V call is TRBV7-3, the J call TRBJ1-1; 9 bases map to TRBD1. J gave up 3 bases and V 5 bases, and 7 bases lay outside the gene matches. CDR3 length: 15 amino acids. The germline gives CDR1 SGHTA, CDR2 FQGTGA.